These T cell receptor beta chains were read from a single sample in a study of blood T cell repertoires in COVID-19. Data came from immunoSEQ multiplex PCR; TCRdb stores just in-frame clones and leaves some out. This sample has roughly 80,000 clones, with approximately 76% found just once. What was sequenced was peripheral blood. All receptors derive from a man between 65 and 85 years old with active or convalescent COVID-19. The CDR3 runs from the conserved cysteine through the conserved F or W. D genes are given only for firm matches. Clone size is shown for a subset of rows, as once, few, many or a class of expanded clone.

j_gene | abundance | v_gene | d_gene | CDR3aa | CDR3nt
TRBJ2-1 | NA | TRBV28 | NA | CASSSRDSSYNEQFF | TGTGCCAGCAGTTCCCGCGATAGCTCCTACAATGAGCAGTTCTTC
TRBJ2-1 | NA | TRBV5-4 | TRBD2 | CASSIRLAGYNEQFF | TGTGCCAGCAGCATAAGACTAGCGGGGTACAATGAGCAGTTCTTC
TRBJ1-2 | NA | TRBV28 | TRBD1 | CASNTGGARGGYTF | TGTGCCAGCAACACAGGGGGCGCAAGGGGAGGCTACACCTTC
TRBJ2-5 | NA | TRBV5-1 | NA | CASSLSETQYF | TGCGCCAGCAGCTTGTCTGAGACCCAGTACTTC
TRBJ2-1 | few | TRBV2 | NA | CASSEGESVQFF | TGTGCCAGCAGTGAAGGGGAGTCCGTTCAGTTCTTC
TRBJ1-1 | NA | TRBV29-1 | TRBD1 | CSATPDREAFF | TGCAGCGCGACGCCGGACAGGGAAGCTTTCTTT
TRBJ1-1 | few | TRBV4-1 | NA | CASSQGQNTEAFF | TGCGCCAGCAGCCAAGGACAGAACACTGAAGCTTTCTTT
TRBJ2-1 | NA | TRBV4-1 | TRBD2 | CASSRGTSGVDEQFF | TGCGCCAGCAGCCGAGGGACTAGCGGGGTAGATGAGCAGTTCTTC
TRBJ1-2 | NA | TRBV3-1/TRBV3-2 | TRBD1 | CASSRRQGLDGYTF | TGTGCCAGCAGCCGCCGACAGGGTTTGGATGGCTACACCTTC
TRBJ2-3 | few | TRBV6-1 | TRBD2 | CASSEGLAGGADTQYF | TGTGCCAGCAGTGAAGGACTAGCGGGGGGCGCAGATACGCAGTATTTT
TRBJ1-6 | NA | TRBV10-3 | TRBD1 | CAIRPTGEGSPLHF | TGTGCCATCAGACCGACAGGGGAAGGGTCACCCCTCCACTTT
TRBJ2-3 | NA | TRBV5-5 | TRBD2 | CASSLGSSGGDTQYF | TGTGCCAGCAGCTTGGGTTCAAGCGGGGGAGATACGCAGTATTTT
TRBJ1-1 | NA | TRBV7-9 | NA | CASSLQGLGAEAFF | TGTGCCAGCAGCTTGCAGGGCCTTGGAGCTGAAGCTTTCTTT
TRBJ1-2 | NA | TRBV12-3/TRBV12-4 | TRBD1 | CASTSGQGVGYTF | TGTGCCAGCACCTCCGGACAGGGGGTTGGCTACACCTTC
TRBJ2-5 | NA | TRBV28 | TRBD2 | CASGLAGAGVKTQYF | TGTGCCAGCGGGCTAGCGGGGGCTGGAGTGAAGACCCAGTACTTC
TRBJ1-1 | NA | TRBV24-1 | NA | CATSGVAQSEAFF | TGTGCCACCAGTGGTGTAGCCCAAAGTGAAGCTTTCTTT
TRBJ2-5 | NA | TRBV5-1 | NA | CASRYSGQETQYF | TGCGCCAGCAGGTACAGCGGACAAGAGACCCAGTACTTC
TRBJ1-2 | NA | TRBV2 | TRBD1 | CASSNIRDRGSVGYTF | TGTGCCAGCAGTAACATCCGGGACAGGGGTTCGGTTGGCTACACCTTC
TRBJ2-7 | NA | TRBV3-1/TRBV3-2 | TRBD2 | CASSPGLAGGQSYEQYF | TGTGCCAGCAGCCCGGGACTAGCGGGGGGGCAGTCCTACGAGCAGTACTTC
TRBJ2-3 | once | TRBV5-1 | TRBD2 | CASSISGGSTDTQYF | TGCGCCAGCAGCATCAGCGGGGGGAGCACAGATACGCAGTATTTT
TRBJ1-2 | NA | TRBV28 | NA | CASSLRGNYGYTF | TGTGCCAGCAGTTTGAGGGGGAACTATGGCTACACCTTC
TRBJ1-5 | NA | TRBV13 | NA | CASSLERNQPQHF | TGTGCCAGCAGCTTAGAGAGAAATCAGCCCCAGCATTTT
TRBJ1-3 | NA | TRBV4-1 | NA | CASSQDSARGNTIYF | TGCGCCAGCAGCCAAGACTCCGCTAGAGGAAACACCATATATTTT
TRBJ1-6 | NA | TRBV6-4 | TRBD1 | CASINRGANSPLHF | TGTGCCAGCATCAACAGGGGTGCGAATTCACCCCTCCACTTT
TRBJ1-1 | NA | TRBV29-1 | NA | CSVKDQGTEAFF | TGCAGCGTTAAGGACCAGGGGACTGAAGCTTTCTTT
TRBJ2-3 | few | TRBV6-2/TRBV6-3 | TRBD1 | CASSPLDRASTDTQYF | TGTGCCAGCAGTCCCTTGGACAGGGCGAGTACAGATACGCAGTATTTT
TRBJ2-1 | few | TRBV27 | TRBD2 | CASSLSKTSGGVWNEQFF | TGTGCCAGCAGTTTATCGAAAACTAGCGGGGGTGTATGGAATGAGCAGTTCTTC
TRBJ2-3 | NA | TRBV10-1 | NA | CASSESGRTQYF | TGCGCCAGCAGTGAGTCGGGCCGGACGCAGTATTTT
TRBJ1-1 | NA | TRBV4-1 | NA | CASSQGHNTEAFF | TGCGCCAGCAGCCAAGGACACAACACTGAAGCTTTCTTT
TRBJ1-6 | NA | TRBV7-9 | NA | CASSLYAGNSPLHF | TGTGCCAGCAGCTTATACGCTGGCAATTCACCCCTCCACTTT
TRBJ1-3 | NA | TRBV6-1 | NA | CASSAKYLTSPGNTIYF | TGTGCCAGCAGTGCCAAGTACCTAACCTCTCCTGGAAACACCATATATTTT
TRBJ2-2 | NA | TRBV6-1 | NA | CASSEVRGTGELFF | TGTGCCAGCAGTGAAGTGCGGGGCACCGGGGAGCTGTTTTTT
TRBJ1-2 | NA | TRBV12-3/TRBV12-4 | NA | CASSLNRNYGYTF | TGTGCCAGCAGTTTAAACAGAAACTATGGCTACACCTTC
TRBJ2-2 | NA | TRBV4-2 | NA | CASSQDRAVNTGELFF | TGTGCCAGCAGCCAAGATCGCGCGGTGAACACCGGGGAGCTGTTTTTT
TRBJ1-6 | once | TRBV7-7 | TRBD1 | CASSPRDSWSSYNSPLHF | TGTGCTAGCAGCCCCAGGGACAGTTGGAGCTCCTATAATTCACCCCTCCACTTT
TRBJ2-5 | NA | TRBV25-1 | TRBD2 | CASSESPQGGRETQYF | TGTGCCAGCAGTGAATCACCCCAGGGAGGGAGGGAGACCCAGTACTTC
TRBJ2-2 | NA | TRBV9 | NA | CASSAEGGPMNTGELFF | TGTGCCAGCAGCGCCGAGGGGGGGCCTATGAACACCGGGGAGCTGTTTTTT
TRBJ1-2 | NA | TRBV6-5 | NA | CATPTTGFYGYTF | TGTGCCACGCCCACCACAGGGTTCTATGGCTACACCTTC
TRBJ1-5 | once | TRBV28 | NA | CASEHYSNQPQHF | TGTGCCAGCGAACATTATAGCAATCAGCCCCAGCATTTT
TRBJ2-1 | few | TRBV6-9 | NA | CASSCPGVAYNEQFF | TGTGCCAGCAGTTGTCCCGGTGTAGCCTACAATGAGCAGTTCTTC
TRBJ2-3 | NA | TRBV2 | TRBD2 | CASRLAGAQEYF | TGTGCCAGCAGGCTAGCGGGGGCCCAGGAGTATTTT
TRBJ1-2 | NA | TRBV6-6 | TRBD1 | CASSYQNRGPNYGYTF | TGTGCCAGCAGTTACCAGAACAGGGGGCCTAACTATGGCTACACCTTC
TRBJ1-6 | once | TRBV4-1 | TRBD1 | CASSRDSYNSPLHF | TGCGCCAGCAGCCGGGACAGCTATAATTCACCCCTCCACTTT
TRBJ2-5 | few | TRBV4-2 | TRBD2 | CASSQEKRGGETQYF | TGTGCCAGCAGCCAAGAAAAGCGGGGGGGAGAGACCCAGTACTTC
TRBJ1-3 | few | TRBV2 | NA | CASRQGGNTIYF | TGTGCCAGCAGGCAGGGAGGAAACACCATATATTTT
TRBJ1-2 | NA | TRBV6-5 | TRBD1 | CASSPQGGDGYTF | TGTGCCAGCAGTCCCCAGGGGGGAGATGGCTACACCTTC
TRBJ2-3 | NA | TRBV7-2 | NA | CASSQTSLPDTQYF | TGTGCCAGCAGCCAAACTAGTTTACCAGATACGCAGTATTTT